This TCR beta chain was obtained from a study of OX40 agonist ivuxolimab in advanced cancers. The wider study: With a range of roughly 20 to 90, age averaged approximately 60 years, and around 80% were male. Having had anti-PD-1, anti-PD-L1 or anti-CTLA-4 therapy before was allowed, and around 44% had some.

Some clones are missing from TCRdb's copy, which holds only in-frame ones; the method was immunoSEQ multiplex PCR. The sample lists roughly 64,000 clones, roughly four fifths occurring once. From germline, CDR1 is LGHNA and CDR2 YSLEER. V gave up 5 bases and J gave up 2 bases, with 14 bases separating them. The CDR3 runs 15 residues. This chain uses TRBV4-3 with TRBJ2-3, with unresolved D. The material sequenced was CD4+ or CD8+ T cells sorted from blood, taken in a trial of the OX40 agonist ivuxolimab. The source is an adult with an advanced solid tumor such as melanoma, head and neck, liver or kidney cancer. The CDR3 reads CASSLVHGTTDTQYF. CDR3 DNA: TGCGCCAGCAGCTTAGTTCATGGCACCACAGATACGCAGTATTTT.